A selection of T cell receptor beta chains follows, all from one sample in a study of regulatory T cells in long-lasting Graves disease. MiXCR was run by TCRdb on the multiplex PCR reads, yielding one entry per CDR3 protein. In the table there are hundreds of thousands of distinct CDR3 sequences, 20% to 25% of which are singletons. The source was peripheral blood mononuclear cells (PBMCs), collected when the disease was refractory, from a patient treated with antithyroid drugs. The receptors stem from a female donor with Graves disease. CDR3s leave out the opening cysteine and the closing phenylalanine or tryptophan.

v_call: TRBV24-1; cdr3_aa: ATSDGGQETQY
v_call: TRBV15; cdr3_aa: ATSREASRGETQY
v_call: TRBV12-3/TRBV12-4; cdr3_aa: ASSPGQVTYEQY
v_call: TRBV15; cdr3_aa: ATSPGLNEKLF
v_call: TRBV20-1; cdr3_aa: SAKSSPGYEQY
v_call: TRBV28; cdr3_aa: ASSPRGSLYEQY
v_call: TRBV19; cdr3_aa: ASSISKEATEAF
v_call: TRBV7-9; cdr3_aa: ASSPGGQGSYEQY
v_call: TRBV28; cdr3_aa: ASSVGTYENTIY
v_call: TRBV4-3; cdr3_aa: ASSQEQGVEQY
v_call: TRBV2; cdr3_aa: ASSASASEGTGELF
v_call: TRBV19; cdr3_aa: ASRLASGSYEQY
v_call: TRBV4-1; cdr3_aa: ASKKTPLATGELF
v_call: TRBV6-2/TRBV6-3; cdr3_aa: ASSYSGTGDDEQY
v_call: TRBV18; cdr3_aa: ASSPPGETQY
v_call: TRBV9; cdr3_aa: ASSVSGGSETQY
v_call: TRBV2; cdr3_aa: AGWGWTEAF
v_call: TRBV29-1; cdr3_aa: SVGMDRGYRYGYT
v_call: TRBV12-3/TRBV12-4; cdr3_aa: ASRDKGRYSPLH
v_call: TRBV27; cdr3_aa: ASSFLGAGNEQF
v_call: TRBV19; cdr3_aa: ASSIDGVRYTEAF
v_call: TRBV28; cdr3_aa: ASSSGWARSYEQY
v_call: TRBV7-8; cdr3_aa: ASSLALYLGGNEQF
v_call: TRBV7-2; cdr3_aa: ASSLLGISNYGYT